This section outlines one T cell receptor (beta chain) sequence together with its context. Its matching antigen is unknown. The data belong to a study of OX40 agonist ivuxolimab in advanced cancers. General observations from the study: With doses of 0.1 to 3.0 mg/kg, CD4+ and CD8+ blood T cells had undergone clonal expansion by week 6. Relative to CD4+ cells, CD8+ T cells on average had more expanded clones.

Only in-frame clones appear in the TCRdb table, and some are missing; sequencing was by immunoSEQ multiplex PCR. Of about 70,000 clones detected, roughly 80% appear once; the ten largest clones hold approximately 1%. The CDR3 is made up of 14 amino acids. The trim removed 2 bases at V and 10 bases at J, leaving 5 bases unmatched. The V gene's germline CDR1 is SGHDT and CDR2 YYEEEE. Anyone with autoimmune disease history or systemic immunosuppression was excluded. J is TRBJ2-1 and V is TRBV5-6, with TRBD2 matching 11 bases. The receptor comes from an adult with an advanced solid tumor such as melanoma, head and neck, liver or kidney cancer. Sample: CD4+ or CD8+ T cells sorted from blood, taken in a trial of the OX40 agonist ivuxolimab. CDR3 sequence reads: CASSFSGGAEEQFF. CDR3 DNA: TGTGCCAGCAGCTTTAGCGGGGGGGCTGAAGAGCAGTTCTTC.